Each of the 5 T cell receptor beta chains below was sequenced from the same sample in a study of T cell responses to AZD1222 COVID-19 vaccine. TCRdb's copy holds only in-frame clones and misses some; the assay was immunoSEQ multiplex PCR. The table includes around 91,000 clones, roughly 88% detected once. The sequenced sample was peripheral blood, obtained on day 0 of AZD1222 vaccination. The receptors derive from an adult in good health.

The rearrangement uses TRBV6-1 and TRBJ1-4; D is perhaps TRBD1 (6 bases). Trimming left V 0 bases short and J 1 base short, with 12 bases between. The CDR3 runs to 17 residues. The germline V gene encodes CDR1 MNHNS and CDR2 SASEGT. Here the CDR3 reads CASSEAVQGITNEKLFF. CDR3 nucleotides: TGTGCCAGCAGTGAAGCGGTACAGGGCATAACTAATGAAAAACTGTTTTTT.

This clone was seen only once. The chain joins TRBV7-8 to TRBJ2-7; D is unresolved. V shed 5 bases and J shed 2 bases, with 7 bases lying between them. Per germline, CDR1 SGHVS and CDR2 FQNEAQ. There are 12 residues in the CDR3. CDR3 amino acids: CASSPRAYEQYF. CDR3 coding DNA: TGTGCCAGCAGCCCCCGTGCCTACGAGCAGTACTTC.

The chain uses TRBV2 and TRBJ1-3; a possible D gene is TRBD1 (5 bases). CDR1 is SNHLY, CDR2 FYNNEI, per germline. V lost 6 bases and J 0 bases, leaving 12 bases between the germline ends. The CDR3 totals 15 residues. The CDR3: CASSRWGSSGNTIYF. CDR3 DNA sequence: TGTGCCAGCAGCAGGTGGGGGAGCTCTGGAAACACCATATATTTT.

CDR3 coding DNA: TGTGCCAGCAGTGATTCGACAGGGATCACTGAAGCTTTCTTT. This codes for CASSDSTGITEAFF. The chain joins TRBV25-1 to TRBJ1-1, with TRBD1 matching over 7 bases. J was trimmed by 4 bases and V by 3 bases; bases with no gene match: 5. Germline lookup yields CDR1 MGHDK and CDR2 SYGVNS. The length of the CDR3 is 14 residues. Together with reference TRBV25-1 and TRBJ1-1, the CDR3 gives the full variable domain: EADIYQTPRYLVIGTGKKITLECSQTMGHDKMYWYQQDPGMELHLIHYSYGVNSTEKGDLSSESTVSRIRTEHFPLTLESARPSHTSQYLCASSDSTGITEAFFGQGTRLTVV.

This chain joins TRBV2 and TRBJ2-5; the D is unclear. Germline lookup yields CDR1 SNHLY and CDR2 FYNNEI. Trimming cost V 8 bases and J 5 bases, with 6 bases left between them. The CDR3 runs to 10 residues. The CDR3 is CASAEETQYF. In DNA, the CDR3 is TGTGCCAGCGCCGAGGAGACCCAGTACTTC.